The 15 T cell receptor beta chains listed next were all sequenced from one sample in a study of shared clonotypes between healthy human individuals. The method was immunoSEQ multiplex PCR; TCRdb's version includes in-frame clones alone and lacks a portion of them. The data contain about 510,000 clones, 79% of them seen just once; the ten biggest clones take up under 15%. Input material: PBMCs. The source of these receptors is a woman aged 40 to 50 in good health. Some clones in this sample may be carry-over from other donors' samples.

V gene TRBV18 combines with J gene TRBJ1-2, with D hard to call. This CDR3 is built from 15 residues. V was trimmed by 3 bases and J by 7 bases, leaving 18 bases between them. CDR1 is KGHSH, CDR2 LQKENI, per germline. The CDR3 DNA reads as TGTGCCAGCTCACCGACACCACCCCCCCAAGGTGGCTACACCTTC. Translation: CASSPTPPPQGGYTF.

The genes are TRBV5-1 and TRBJ2-5, with D possibly TRBD1 on 6 matching bases. With 4 bases removed from V and 5 bases from J, the gap between germline ends came to 15 bases. The CDR3 extends over 14 amino acids. CDR1 SGHRS and CDR2 YFSETQ come from the germline V gene. Here the CDR3 reads CASSPGTGIETQYF. In nucleotides, the CDR3 is TGCGCCAGCAGCCCAGGTACAGGGATCGAGACCCAGTACTTC.

The table lists this clone with a few counts. This chain links TRBV28 with TRBJ1-1, with D possibly TRBD1 on 5 matching bases. The CDR3 runs to 15 residues. Trimming pared 6 bases from V and 4 bases from J, leaving 18 bases between. The V gene's germline CDR1 is MDHEN and CDR2 SYDVKM. The DNA of the CDR3 is TGTGCCAGCAGCCCGCAGGGTAAGGGCGGCACTGAAGCTTTCTTT. It codes for CASSPQGKGGTEAFF.

The gene calls are TRBV27 and TRBJ1-5; D is unclear. CDR3 length equals 15 residues. Between the trimmed V and J ends, which lost 0 bases and 4 bases, there was a span of 10 bases. The germline CDR1 and CDR2 sequences are MNHEY and SMNVEV (reference sequence). This chain's CDR3 is CASSLSWQSNQPQHF. CDR3 coding DNA: TGTGCCAGCAGTTTATCGTGGCAGTCTAATCAGCCCCAGCATTTT.

CDR3: CASSLGLALETQYF. In nucleotides, the CDR3 is TGTGCCAGCAGCCTCGGACTAGCGCTGGAGACCCAGTACTTC. The chain couples TRBV7-2 to TRBJ2-5, with 9 bases that match TRBD2. V lost 5 bases to trimming and J lost 5 bases; unmatched junction nucleotides: 6. This CDR3 has 14 amino acids. Germline V CDR1 and CDR2: SGHTA, FQGNSA.

The V and J genes are TRBV15 and TRBJ2-7, with 8 bases aligning to TRBD2. After removal of 4 bases from V and 2 bases from J, the junction contained 4 bases not matched to a gene. The germline CDR1 and CDR2 sequences are LNHNV and YYDKDF (reference sequence). There are 14 residues in the CDR3. The CDR3 DNA follows: TGTGCCACCAGCATATTTAGCGGGGCCTACGAGCAGTACTTC. The encoded protein is CATSIFSGAYEQYF.

J is TRBJ2-7 and V is TRBV6-5; D is unresolved. Trimming left V 0 bases short and J 3 bases short, with 9 bases between. The CDR3 is made up of 14 amino acids. CDR1 MNHEY and CDR2 SVGAGI come from the germline V gene. Here the CDR3 DNA reads TGTGCCAGCAGTTACTCCTCGGCCCACTACGAGCAGTACTTC. Translated: CASSYSSAHYEQYF.

V gene TRBV9 combines with J gene TRBJ2-7; the D gene is possibly TRBD1 (5 bases). With 2 bases removed from V and 0 bases from J, the gap between germline ends came to 9 bases. Germline V lookup: CDR1 SGDLS, CDR2 YYNGEE. This CDR3 is built from 14 residues. The CDR3 sequence is CASSVTASSYEQYF. The CDR3 region has the DNA TGTGCCAGCAGCGTGACAGCGAGCTCCTACGAGCAGTACTTC.

The chain links TRBV9 to TRBJ2-2; 7 nucleotides line up with TRBD2. This CDR3 contains 16 residues. V trimming: 3 bases; J trimming: 5 bases; junction bases outside the gene matches: 10. Germline loops: CDR1 SGDLS, CDR2 YYNGEE. In nucleotides, the CDR3 is TGTGCCAGCAGCGAATCGGCGGGAGTGGAGACCGGGGAGCTGTTTTTT. Its translation is CASSESAGVETGELFF.

The rearrangement links TRBV4-2 to TRBJ2-3, with D maybe TRBD2 (6 bases). The CDR3 length is 17 residues. Between the trimmed V and J ends, which lost 3 bases and 1 base, there was a span of 17 bases. Germline loops: CDR1 LGHNA, CDR2 YNFKEQ. CDR3 loop: CASSQFGGGAGTDTQYF. The CDR3 DNA reads TGTGCCAGCAGCCAGTTTGGGGGAGGTGCTGGCACAGATACGCAGTATTTT.

This chain connects TRBV6-5 to TRBJ1-1, with unresolved D. Trimming stripped 0 bases from V and 6 bases from J, with 8 bases between. Germline CDR1 is MNHEY and CDR2 is SVGAGI. The CDR3 runs 13 residues. CDR3 in amino acids: CASSYSLGAEAFF. The CDR3 nucleotides are TGTGCCAGCAGTTACTCGCTCGGGGCTGAAGCTTTCTTT.

The rearrangement uses TRBV10-3 and TRBJ1-2; D remains unclear. The germline gives CDR1 ENHRY, CDR2 SYGVKD. The V end lost 5 bases, the J end lost 4 bases, and 14 bases lay between the germline ends. CDR3 length equals 14 residues. The CDR3 region has the DNA TGTGCCATCAGTACGGTGGGCAGCCTCTATGGCTACACCTTC. Amino acid sequence: CAISTVGSLYGYTF.

The chain joins TRBV6-1 to TRBJ2-3; no clear D gene. The CDR3 totals 14 residues. V was clipped by 3 bases and J by 1 base, with 8 bases between them. Germline V CDR1 and CDR2: MNHNS, SASEGT. Here the CDR3 reads CASSEFQGTDTQYF. CDR3 DNA sequence: TGTGCCAGCAGTGAGTTTCAGGGCACAGATACGCAGTATTTT.

This clone was seen only once. This chain joins TRBV7-2 and TRBJ2-7; D remains ambiguous. The CDR3 is 15 residues long. Trimming removed 6 bases at V and 4 bases at J, with 19 bases between. Germline loops: CDR1 SGHTA, CDR2 FQGNSA. For the CDR3, the DNA is TGTGCCAGCAGACTCACAGCCGCAGCGCCGTACGAGCAGTACTTC. Its translation is CASRLTAAAPYEQYF. Full variable domain (rest looked up from reference TRBV7-2 and TRBJ2-7): GAGVSQSPSNKVTEKGKDVELRCDPISGHTALYWYRQSLGQGLEFLIYFQGNSAPDKSGLPSDRFSAERTGGSVSTLTIQRTQQEDSAVYLCASRLTAAAPYEQYFGPGTRLTVT.

The V call is TRBV6-5, the J call TRBJ2-7; 9 bases map to TRBD2. There are 15 residues in the CDR3. The J segment lost 3 bases and the V segment lost 2 bases, leaving 5 bases of the junction unmatched. The germline gives CDR1 MNHEY, CDR2 SVGAGI. The DNA of the CDR3 is TGTGCCAGCAGTTACGTGGGGACTAGCTTCTACGAGCAGTACTTC. Its translation is CASSYVGTSFYEQYF.